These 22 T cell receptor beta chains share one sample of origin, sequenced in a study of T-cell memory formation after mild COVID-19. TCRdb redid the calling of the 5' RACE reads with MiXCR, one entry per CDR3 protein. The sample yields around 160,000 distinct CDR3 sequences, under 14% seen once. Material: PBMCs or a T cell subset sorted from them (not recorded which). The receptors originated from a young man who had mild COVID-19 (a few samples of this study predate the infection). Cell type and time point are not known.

The CDR3 region is CASSTGGPAATNEKLFF. In DNA, the CDR3 is TGTGCCAGCAGTACCGGGGGGCCCGCAGCAACTAATGAAAAACTGTTTTTT. J is TRBJ1-4 and V is TRBV12-3 or TRBV12-4; a possible D gene is TRBD1 (6 bases). V lost 5 bases and J lost 0, with 16 bases in between. This CDR3 has 17 residues.

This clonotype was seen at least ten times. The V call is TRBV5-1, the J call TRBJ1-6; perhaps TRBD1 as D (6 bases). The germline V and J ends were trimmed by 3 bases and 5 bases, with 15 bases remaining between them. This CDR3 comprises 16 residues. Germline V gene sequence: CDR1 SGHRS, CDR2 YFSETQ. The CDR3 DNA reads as TGCGCCAGCAGCTCCGATCAGGGGTCGGATAATTCACCCCTCCACTTT. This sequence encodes CASSSDQGSDNSPLHF.

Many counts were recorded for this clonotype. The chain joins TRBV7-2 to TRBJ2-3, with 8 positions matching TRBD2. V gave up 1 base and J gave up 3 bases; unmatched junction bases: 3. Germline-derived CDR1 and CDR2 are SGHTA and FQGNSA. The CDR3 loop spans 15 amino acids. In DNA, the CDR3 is TGTGCCAGCAGCTTAGTAGCGGGGAGGACAGATACGCAGTATTTT. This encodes CASSLVAGRTDTQYF.

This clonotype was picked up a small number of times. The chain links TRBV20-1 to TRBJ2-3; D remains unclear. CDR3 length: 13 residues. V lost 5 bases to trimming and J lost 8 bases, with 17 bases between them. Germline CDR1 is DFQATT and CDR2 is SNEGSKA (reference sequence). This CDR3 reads CSACPTATGTQYF. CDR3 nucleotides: TGCAGTGCTTGCCCAACCGCGACGGGTACGCAGTATTTT.

For the CDR3, the DNA is TGTGCCAGTAGTCCCCGGCCCGGGGTTCAAGAGACCCAGTACTTC. It codes for CASSPRPGVQETQYF. The chain has TRBV19 and TRBJ2-5, with D possibly TRBD2 on 5 matching bases. The V gene lost 5 bases and the J gene lost 2 bases, with 15 bases spanning the gap. The CDR3 runs 15 residues. The germline gives CDR1 LNHDA, CDR2 SQIVND (reference sequence).

The chain's CDR3 is CASSSRGFYGYTF. CDR3 DNA sequence: TGTGCCAGCAGCTCTCGGGGATTTTATGGCTACACCTTC. The rearrangement links TRBV5-6 to TRBJ1-2; D unresolved. V lost 3 bases and J 5 bases, leaving 11 bases between the germline ends. The germline V gene encodes CDR1 SGHDT and CDR2 YYEEEE. The CDR3 is made up of 13 amino acids.

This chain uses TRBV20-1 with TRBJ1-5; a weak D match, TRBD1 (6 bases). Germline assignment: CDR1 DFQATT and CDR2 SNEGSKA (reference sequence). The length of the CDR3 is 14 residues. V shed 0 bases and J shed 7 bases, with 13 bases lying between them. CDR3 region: CSARDRRGGQPQHF. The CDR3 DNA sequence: TGCAGTGCTAGAGATCGGAGAGGGGGACAGCCCCAGCATTTT.

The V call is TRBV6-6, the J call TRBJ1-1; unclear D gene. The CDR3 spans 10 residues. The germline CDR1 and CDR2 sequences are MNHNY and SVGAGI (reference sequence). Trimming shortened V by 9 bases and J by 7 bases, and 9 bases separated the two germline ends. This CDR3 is CASRSGEAFF. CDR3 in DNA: TGTGCCAGTAGGTCGGGTGAAGCTTTCTTT.

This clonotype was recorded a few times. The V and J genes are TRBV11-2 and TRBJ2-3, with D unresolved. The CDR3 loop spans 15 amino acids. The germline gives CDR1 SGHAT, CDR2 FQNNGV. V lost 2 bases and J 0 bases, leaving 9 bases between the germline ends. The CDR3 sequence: CASSLNPASTDTQYF. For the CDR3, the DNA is TGTGCCAGCAGCTTAAATCCAGCTAGCACAGATACGCAGTATTTT.

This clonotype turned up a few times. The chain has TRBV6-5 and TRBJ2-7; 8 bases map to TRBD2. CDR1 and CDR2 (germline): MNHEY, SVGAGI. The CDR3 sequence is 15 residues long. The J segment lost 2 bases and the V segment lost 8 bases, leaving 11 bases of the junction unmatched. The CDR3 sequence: CASGRPRGLAYEQYF. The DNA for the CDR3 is TGTGCCAGCGGGCGCCCGAGGGGACTAGCCTACGAGCAGTACTTC.

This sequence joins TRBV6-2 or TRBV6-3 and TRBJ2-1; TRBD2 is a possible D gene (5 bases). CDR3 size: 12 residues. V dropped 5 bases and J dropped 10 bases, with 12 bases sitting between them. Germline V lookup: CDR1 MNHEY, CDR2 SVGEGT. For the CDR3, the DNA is TGTGCCAGCAGTGTAAAGCGGCAGGAGCAGTTCTTC. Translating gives CASSVKRQEQFF.

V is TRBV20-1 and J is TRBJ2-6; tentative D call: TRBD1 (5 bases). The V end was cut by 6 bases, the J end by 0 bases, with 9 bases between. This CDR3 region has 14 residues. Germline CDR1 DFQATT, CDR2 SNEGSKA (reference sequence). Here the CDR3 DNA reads TGCAGTGCCGTAGACAGCTCTGGGGCCAACGTCCTGACTTTC. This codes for CSAVDSSGANVLTF.

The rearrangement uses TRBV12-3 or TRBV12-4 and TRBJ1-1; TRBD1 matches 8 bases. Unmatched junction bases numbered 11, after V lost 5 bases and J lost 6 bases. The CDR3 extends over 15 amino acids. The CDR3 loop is CASSPTDREGAEAFF. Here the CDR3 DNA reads TGTGCCAGCAGTCCCACGGACAGGGAGGGTGCTGAAGCTTTCTTT.

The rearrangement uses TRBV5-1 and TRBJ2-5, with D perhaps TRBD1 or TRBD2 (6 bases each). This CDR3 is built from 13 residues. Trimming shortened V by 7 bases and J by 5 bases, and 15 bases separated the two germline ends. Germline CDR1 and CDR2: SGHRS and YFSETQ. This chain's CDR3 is CASSGAAFETQYF. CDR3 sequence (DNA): TGCGCCAGCTCGGGGGCGGCCTTCGAGACCCAGTACTTC.

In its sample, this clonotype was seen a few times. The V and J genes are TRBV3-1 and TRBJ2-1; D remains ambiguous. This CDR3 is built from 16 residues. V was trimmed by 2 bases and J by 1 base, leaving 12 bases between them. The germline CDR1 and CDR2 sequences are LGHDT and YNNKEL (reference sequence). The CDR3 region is CASSQIWAHSYNEQFF. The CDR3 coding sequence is TGTGCCAGCAGCCAAATTTGGGCCCATTCCTACAATGAGCAGTTCTTC.

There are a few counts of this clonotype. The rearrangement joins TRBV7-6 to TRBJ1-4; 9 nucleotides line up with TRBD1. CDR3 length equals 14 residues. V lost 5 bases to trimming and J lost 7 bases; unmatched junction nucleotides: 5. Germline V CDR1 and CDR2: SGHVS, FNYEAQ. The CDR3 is CASSNRGQGEKLFF. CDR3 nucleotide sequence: TGTGCCAGCAGCAACAGGGGGCAGGGTGAAAAACTGTTTTTT.

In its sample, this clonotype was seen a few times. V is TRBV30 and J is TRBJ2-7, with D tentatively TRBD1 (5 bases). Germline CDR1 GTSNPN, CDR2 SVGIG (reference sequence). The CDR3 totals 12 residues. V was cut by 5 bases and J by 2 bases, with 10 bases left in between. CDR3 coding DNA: TGTGCCTGGGAGGCAGGGACCTACGAGCAGTACTTC. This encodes CAWEAGTYEQYF.

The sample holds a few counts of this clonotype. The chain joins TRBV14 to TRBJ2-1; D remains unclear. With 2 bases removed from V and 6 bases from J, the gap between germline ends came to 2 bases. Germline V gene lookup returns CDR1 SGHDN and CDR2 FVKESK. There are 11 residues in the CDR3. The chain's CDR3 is CASSQSNEQFF. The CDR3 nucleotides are TGTGCCAGCAGCCAATCCAATGAGCAGTTCTTC.

CDR3 residues: CASSPGLAVSTDTQYF. CDR3 DNA sequence: TGCGCCAGCAGCCCAGGACTAGCGGTGAGCACAGATACGCAGTATTTT. V and J are TRBV5-1 and TRBJ2-3, with 10 nucleotides matching TRBD2. Germline V gene lookup returns CDR1 SGHRS and CDR2 YFSETQ. The trim removed 4 bases at V and 0 bases at J, leaving 5 bases unmatched. This CDR3 is 16 amino acids long.

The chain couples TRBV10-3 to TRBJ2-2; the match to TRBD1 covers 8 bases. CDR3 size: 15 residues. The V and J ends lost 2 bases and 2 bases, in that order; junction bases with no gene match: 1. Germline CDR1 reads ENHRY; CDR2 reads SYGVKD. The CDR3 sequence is CAISETGGNTGELFF. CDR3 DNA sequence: TGTGCCATCAGTGAGACAGGGGGAAACACCGGGGAGCTGTTTTTT.

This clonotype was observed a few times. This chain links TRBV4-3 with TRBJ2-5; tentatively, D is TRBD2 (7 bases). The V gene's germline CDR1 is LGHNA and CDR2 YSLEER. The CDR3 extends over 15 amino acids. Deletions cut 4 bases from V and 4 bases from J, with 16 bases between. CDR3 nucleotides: TGCGCCAGCAGCCCCTCAGGGGAGGGAGGAGAGACCCAGTACTTC. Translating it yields CASSPSGEGGETQYF.

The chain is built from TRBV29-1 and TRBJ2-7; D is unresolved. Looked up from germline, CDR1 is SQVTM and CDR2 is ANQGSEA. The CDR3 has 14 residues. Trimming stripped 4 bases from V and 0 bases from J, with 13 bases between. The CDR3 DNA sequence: TGCAGCGTTGTTCGACCCAGGAGCTCCTACGAGCAGTACGTC. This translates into CSVVRPRSSYEQYV.